The rows below give T cell receptor beta chains drawn from one sample of a study of shared clonotypes between healthy human individuals. TCRdb's copy holds only in-frame clones and misses some; the assay was immunoSEQ multiplex PCR. Of over 400,000 clones in the sample, 81% were seen once. Source material: PBMCs. All receptors derive from a woman in her thirties or forties in good health. Some clones in this sample may be carry-over from other donors' samples. The CDR3 runs from the conserved cysteine through the conserved F or W. D genes are given only for firm matches. Size is omitted from some rows. Given values are once, few, many or a class for expanded clones.

v_call	d_call	j_call	clone_size	cdr3_aa	cdr3_nt
TRBV10-3	TRBD1	TRBJ2-1	-	CAIKGQGDYNEQFF	TGTGCCATCAAGGGACAGGGTGACTACAATGAGCAGTTCTTC
TRBV9	TRBD1	TRBJ1-1	once	CASSVLPGGNTEAFF	TGTGCCAGCAGCGTATTGCCAGGGGGGAACACTGAAGCTTTCTTT
TRBV6-5	-	TRBJ2-2	once	CASSFDRRNTGELFF	TGTGCCAGCAGTTTCGACAGGCGGAACACCGGGGAGCTGTTTTTT
TRBV7-8	-	TRBJ2-1	-	CASSLALPSTYNEQFF	TGTGCCAGCAGCTTAGCTCTGCCTAGCACCTACAATGAGCAGTTCTTC
TRBV7-2	-	TRBJ1-2	-	CASSIGAFYGYTF	TGTGCCAGCAGCATCGGGGCCTTCTATGGCTACACCTTC
TRBV5-4	TRBD2	TRBJ2-7	-	CASSLAGGMWDEQYF	TGTGCCAGCAGCTTGGCGGGGGGGATGTGGGACGAGCAGTACTTC
TRBV2	-	TRBJ1-1	few	CASSVIGGNTEAFF	TGTGCCAGCAGTGTAATAGGAGGGAACACTGAAGCTTTCTTT
TRBV29-1	-	TRBJ2-1	-	CSVGRAGVSYNEQFF	TGCAGCGTTGGTAGGGCGGGTGTATCCTACAATGAGCAGTTCTTC
TRBV7-9	-	TRBJ2-2	-	CASSLDAVGAGELFF	TGTGCCAGCAGCTTAGATGCGGTAGGGGCCGGGGAGCTGTTTTTT
TRBV28	-	TRBJ2-1	-	CASSLSVGTIEQFF	TGTGCCAGCAGTTTAAGCGTGGGGACAATTGAGCAGTTCTTC
TRBV7-9	-	TRBJ1-3	many	CASSLDRMSSGNTIYF	TGTGCCAGCAGCCTAGACAGGATGAGCTCTGGAAACACCATATATTTT
TRBV30	-	TRBJ2-7	-	CAWSGATGYSYEQYF	TGTGCCTGGAGTGGAGCGACAGGTTACTCCTACGAGCAGTACTTC
TRBV4-1	-	TRBJ2-4	-	CASSDGPTTLAKNIQYF	TGCGCCAGCAGCGACGGACCGACCACTTTAGCCAAAAACATTCAGTACTTC
TRBV2	-	TRBJ2-1	-	CASSWTEYNEQFF	TGTGCCAGCTCTTGGACGGAATACAATGAGCAGTTCTTC
TRBV28	-	TRBJ2-7	-	CASSRRRTFAYEQYF	TGTGCCAGCAGTCGACGGAGGACCTTCGCCTACGAGCAGTACTTC
TRBV5-1	-	TRBJ2-2	-	CASSLAPLGTGELFF	TGCGCCAGCAGCTTAGCCCCCCTAGGGACCGGGGAGCTGTTTTTT
TRBV7-8	-	TRBJ1-4	few	CASSPEGAAYGEKLFF	TGTGCCAGCAGCCCCGAAGGGGCAGCTTACGGGGAAAAACTGTTTTTT
TRBV27	TRBD2	TRBJ2-7	-	CASSLSTPSGSSYEQYF	TGTGCCAGCAGTTTATCGACCCCGAGCGGGAGCTCCTACGAGCAGTACTTC